This TCR beta chain was recovered during a study of shared clonotypes between healthy human individuals. The study's findings and limits: The naive CD4 repertoires of a few donors were compared, and 5% to 6.5% of clonotypes were shared.

Positive CCR7 selection of CD45RO-negative cells yielded the naive CD8 cells, and terminally differentiated effector memory CD45RA+ cells were excluded. The study drew its donors from healthy HIV-negative adults without recent acute infections or vaccinations. The CDR3 is made up of 17 amino acids. Germline CDR1 reads SGHTA; CDR2 reads FQGNSA. After removal of 0 bases from V and 1 base from J, the junction contained 3 bases not matched to a gene. Libraries were prepared by immunoSEQ multiplex PCR; TCRdb keeps only in-frame clonotypes and omits some of them. In the table there are about 2.2 million clones, about 93% of which are singletons. For this clone: Its target is unknown.

The sequencing sample was made of naive CD8+ T cells from PBMCs. The sequence derives from a man younger than 35 in good health. Some clones in this sample may be carry-over from other donors' samples. V usage is TRBV7-2 and J usage is TRBJ2-7; 13 nucleotides match TRBD2. The chain's CDR3 is CASSLAGTSGISYEQYF. The CDR3 bases are TGTGCCAGCAGCTTAGCAGGGACTAGCGGGATATCCTACGAGCAGTACTTC.